The 17 T cell receptor beta chains presented below share a single source sample, sequenced in a study of healthy donors' naive CD4 and CD8 T cells. Each TCR library used approximately 500 ng of total RNA and a linear amplification protocol. In TCRdb, the reads were re-called with MiXCR into one record per CDR3 protein. The table shows 200,000 or so distinct CDR3 sequences, with over 60% occurring only once. Sequenced input: naive CD4+ and CD8+ T cells sorted from blood, pooled from several donors. All receptors come from a pool of human donors in good health; the sample pools cells from several healthy donors.

V and J are TRBV29-1 and TRBJ2-2; 7 bases align to TRBD1. The CDR3 length is 13 residues. CDR1 is SQVTM and CDR2 is ANQGSEA in the germline V gene. V trimming: 3 bases; J trimming: 6 bases; junction bases outside the gene matches: 4. CDR3 DNA: TGCAGCGTTGAGAGGGGGCAGGCCGGGGAGCTGTTTTTT. Its translation is CSVERGQAGELFF.

The CDR3 DNA reads TGTGCCAGCAGCGATGACTCCTACAATGAGCAGTTCTTC. Amino acid sequence: CASSDDSYNEQFF. V gene TRBV5-4 combines with J gene TRBJ2-1, with D unclear. The CDR3 has 13 amino acids. V was cut by 4 bases and J by 0 bases, with 5 bases left in between. Germline V CDR1 and CDR2: SGHNT, YYREEE (reference sequence).

The rearrangement links TRBV29-1 to TRBJ2-1; TRBD1 aligns across 7 bases. There are 13 residues in the CDR3. CDR1 is SQVTM, CDR2 ANQGSEA, per germline. In DNA, the CDR3 is TGCGGTGCGACAGGGATAAGACGCGATGAGCAGTTCTTC. Amino acid sequence: CGATGIRRDEQFF.

The chain joins TRBV27 to TRBJ2-5; tentatively, D is TRBD1 (6 bases). CDR3 length: 13 residues. V lost 6 bases and J lost 2, with 10 bases in between. Germline lookup yields CDR1 MNHEY and CDR2 SMNVEV (reference sequence). The chain's CDR3 is CASRGQLQETQYF. CDR3 sequence (DNA): TGTGCCAGCAGAGGACAGCTGCAAGAGACCCAGTACTTC.

This rearrangement joins TRBV11-2 to TRBJ1-2; possible D gene TRBD1, 6 bases. The germline V gene encodes CDR1 SGHAT and CDR2 FQNNGV. V lost 2 bases and J 4 bases, leaving 8 bases between the germline ends. The CDR3 runs 13 residues. CDR3 sequence reads: CASSLQGPYGYTF. CDR3 in DNA: TGTGCCAGCAGCTTACAGGGGCCCTATGGCTACACCTTC.

The chain employs TRBV27 and TRBJ2-7, with TRBD2 matching over 10 bases. Per germline, CDR1 MNHEY and CDR2 SMNVEV (reference sequence). Trimming took 6 bases from V and 1 from J; bases not matched to a gene: 0. The CDR3 has 13 amino acids. The CDR3 region is CASRTSGSYEQYF. CDR3 bases: TGTGCCAGCAGGACTAGCGGGTCCTACGAGCAGTACTTC.

This chain joins TRBV10-1 and TRBJ1-1, with 8 bases matching TRBD1. The germline CDR1 and CDR2 sequences are WNHNN and SYGVQD (reference sequence). The CDR3 is 13 residues long. The junction had 6 bases not matched to a gene; V was cut back by 6 bases and J by 6 bases. The CDR3 nucleotides are TGCGCCAGCAGCGACGGGACAGGCCCTGAAGCTTTCTTT. It yields the protein CASSDGTGPEAFF.

The chain recombines TRBV27 with TRBJ2-1, with D perhaps matching TRBD1 or TRBD2 (5 bases each). The V gene's germline CDR1 is MNHEY and CDR2 SMNVEV (reference sequence). With 1 base removed from V and 6 bases from J, the gap between germline ends came to 10 bases. CDR3 length: 14 amino acids. DNA for the CDR3: TGTGCCAGCAGTTTATGGGGACCCTCCAATGAGCAGTTCTTC. Protein: CASSLWGPSNEQFF.

The chain employs TRBV6-1 and TRBJ1-5, with TRBD1 as a possible D gene (6 bases). The V gene's germline CDR1 is MNHNS and CDR2 SASEGT. The CDR3 length is 14 residues. Between the trimmed V and J ends, which lost 4 bases and 10 bases, there was a span of 17 bases. The CDR3 sequence is CASSVTGRDSPQHF. The CDR3 DNA reads as TGTGCCAGCAGTGTAACAGGGCGCGATTCACCCCAGCATTTT.

This clonotype was counted a few times. Here the CDR3 DNA reads TGTGCCTGGAGTAGGATCTACAGGGGCGTAGACGGCTACACCTTC. As protein: CAWSRIYRGVDGYTF. V gene TRBV30 combines with J gene TRBJ1-2; TRBD1 matches 7 bases. V lost 2 bases to trimming and J lost 8 bases; unmatched junction nucleotides: 14. Per the germline V gene, CDR1 is GTSNPN and CDR2 is SVGIG (reference sequence). CDR3 length: 15 amino acids.

This chain links TRBV6-2 or TRBV6-3 with TRBJ1-1; TRBD1 matches 8 bases. The junction had 6 bases not matched to a gene; V was cut back by 2 bases and J by 4 bases. This CDR3 spans 15 amino acids. Germline V gives CDR1 MNHEY, CDR2 SVGEGT. CDR3: CASSYGPTGGTEAFF. The CDR3 coding sequence is TGTGCCAGCAGTTACGGTCCCACAGGGGGCACTGAAGCTTTCTTT.

The chain couples TRBV19 to TRBJ2-1; 12 nucleotides line up with TRBD2. Per the germline V gene, CDR1 is LNHDA and CDR2 is SQIVND (reference sequence). The V and J ends lost 0 bases and 0 bases, in that order; junction bases with no gene match: 6. CDR3 length: 19 residues. CDR3 coding DNA: TGTGCCAGTAGTATAGAGGGTGGACTAGCGGGGCCCTCCTACAATGAGCAGTTCTTC. This encodes CASSIEGGLAGPSYNEQFF.

Only a few counts were recorded for this clonotype. The chain uses TRBV6-1 and TRBJ2-7, with D perhaps matching TRBD2 (5 bases). V dropped 5 bases and J dropped 3 bases, with 17 bases sitting between them. Per germline, CDR1 MNHNS and CDR2 SASEGT. The CDR3 covers 15 residues. The CDR3 loop is CASSLTVSSSYEQYF. Here the CDR3 DNA reads TGTGCCAGCAGTCTAACCGTCTCTAGCAGCTACGAGCAGTACTTC.

This clonotype was detected a few times. This chain links TRBV29-1 with TRBJ2-1, with D possibly TRBD1 on 6 matching bases. In germline, CDR1 is SQVTM, CDR2 ANQGSEA. V gave up 6 bases and J gave up 3 bases, with 15 bases separating them. The CDR3 length is 14 residues. The CDR3 DNA sequence: TGCAGCGTCCCAGGGGTTTTCGTCTACAATGAGCAGTTCTTC. It codes for CSVPGVFVYNEQFF.

This clonotype was picked up one time. This chain connects TRBV18 to TRBJ2-7, with 10 bases aligning to TRBD2. CDR3 size: 16 residues. Trimming at V came to 1 base and at J to 7 bases, leaving 10 bases not matched to a gene. In germline, CDR1 is KGHSH, CDR2 LQKENI. The CDR3 region is CASSPLAGGAVWEQYF. The CDR3 DNA reads as TGTGCCAGCTCACCACTAGCGGGAGGCGCCGTCTGGGAGCAGTACTTC.

V gene TRBV6-2 or TRBV6-3 combines with J gene TRBJ2-7; possible D gene TRBD1, 7 bases. The V gene lost 6 bases and the J gene lost 2 bases, with 14 bases spanning the gap. Germline CDR1 is MNHEY and CDR2 is SVGEGT. This CDR3 comprises 14 residues. CDR3 sequence: CASRRAGQTYEQYF. DNA of the CDR3: TGTGCCAGCAGGCGCGCGGGACAGACCTACGAGCAGTACTTC.

The chain joins TRBV29-1 to TRBJ1-1; no clear D. The CDR3 sequence is 12 residues long. Germline V gene data show CDR1 as SQVTM and CDR2 as ANQGSEA. With 6 bases removed from V and 1 base from J, the gap between germline ends came to 9 bases. The CDR3 spells CSVGYKNTEAFF. The CDR3 region has the DNA TGCAGCGTGGGATACAAGAACACTGAAGCTTTCTTT.